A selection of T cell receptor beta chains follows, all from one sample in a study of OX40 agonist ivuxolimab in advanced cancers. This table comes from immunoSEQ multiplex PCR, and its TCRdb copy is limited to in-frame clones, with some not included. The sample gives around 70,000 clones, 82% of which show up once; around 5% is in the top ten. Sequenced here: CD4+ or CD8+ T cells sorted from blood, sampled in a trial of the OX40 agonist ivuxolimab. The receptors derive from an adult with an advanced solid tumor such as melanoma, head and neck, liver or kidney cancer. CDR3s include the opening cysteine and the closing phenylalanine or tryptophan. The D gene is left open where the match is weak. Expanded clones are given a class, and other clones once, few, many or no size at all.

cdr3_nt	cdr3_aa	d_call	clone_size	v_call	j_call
TGTGCCAGCTCAGTAGCGGGGGTTCTAAATGAGCAGTTCTTC	CASSVAGVLNEQFF	TRBD2	-	TRBV18	TRBJ2-1
TGTGCCAGCACTCCGACGGGGGACCCCTACGAGCAGTACTTC	CASTPTGDPYEQYF	-	-	TRBV28	TRBJ2-7
TGTGCCAGTAGTAACGTGGGAGCCAAAAACATTCAGTACTTC	CASSNVGAKNIQYF	-	-	TRBV19	TRBJ2-4
TGCGCCAGCAGCTTGGGACCACGCGGGCGGGGGTCTTACACTGAAGCTTTCTTT	CASSLGPRGRGSYTEAFF	-	-	TRBV5-1	TRBJ1-1
TGTGCCAGCAGCCCTGGGACAGCCTATGGCTACACCTTC	CASSPGTAYGYTF	TRBD1	-	TRBV11-1	TRBJ1-2
TGTGCCAGTAGTATAGACGGGGTACAGCCCCAGCATTTT	CASSIDGVQPQHF	-	once	TRBV19	TRBJ1-5
TGTGCCAGCAGTTACTCCCTCCGAGGGTACGAGCAGTACTTC	CASSYSLRGYEQYF	-	-	TRBV6-5	TRBJ2-7
TGTGCCAGCAGCCAAGCCCTAGGGGGCCCCCACACCTTC	CASSQALGGPHTF	TRBD1	-	TRBV14	TRBJ1-2
TGTGCCAGCAGCTTCGGGTCCTATGGCTACACCTTC	CASSFGSYGYTF	-	-	TRBV7-2	TRBJ1-2
TGTGCCAGCAGCCTGCGGACAGGACGTGACGGCTACACCTTC	CASSLRTGRDGYTF	TRBD1	-	TRBV7-9	TRBJ1-2
TGTGCCAGCAGCCAGGACAGAGCCTACGAGCAGTACTTC	CASSQDRAYEQYF	-	-	TRBV5-8	TRBJ2-7
TGCGCCAGCAGCTCGAACACTGAAGCTTTCTTT	CASSSNTEAFF	-	-	TRBV5-1	TRBJ1-1
TGTGCCAGCAGTCAGGAGGGGGCCGGGGCCAACGTCCTGACTTTC	CASSQEGAGANVLTF	-	once	TRBV2	TRBJ2-6
TGTGCCAGCAGCAAAACCCGGACTAGCGGGGTCCTCACAGATACGCAGTATTTT	CASSKTRTSGVLTDTQYF	-	-	TRBV21-1	TRBJ2-3
TGTGCCAGCAGTGGGAGACAGGGGAGGGCAGGCAATCAGCCCCAGCATTTT	CASSGRQGRAGNQPQHF	TRBD1	-	TRBV6-1	TRBJ1-5
TGTGCCAGCAGCTTGCGACTAGCGGGAGTTGAGGAGCAGTACTTC	CASSLRLAGVEEQYF	TRBD2	-	TRBV5-4	TRBJ2-7
TGTGCCAGCAGCTTAGAGGAGGTCGCAGATACGCAGTATTTT	CASSLEEVADTQYF	-	-	TRBV7-2	TRBJ2-3
TGCGCCAGTTCCGTACAGCCCGTTGAGGAGACCCAGTACTTC	CASSVQPVEETQYF	-	-	TRBV4-1	TRBJ2-5
TGTGCCAGCAGCTTTACAGACTCCACTGAAGCTTTCTTT	CASSFTDSTEAFF	-	-	TRBV7-9	TRBJ1-1
TGCGCCAGCAGCTTGGAGATACTAGCCCATGAGCAGTTCTTC	CASSLEILAHEQFF	-	-	TRBV5-1	TRBJ2-1
TGCAGCGTTGATAGAATGGGGGAGACCCAGTACTTC	CSVDRMGETQYF	-	-	TRBV29-1	TRBJ2-5
TGTGCCATCTCGACGGGACCGACTAATGAAAAACTGTTTTTT	CAISTGPTNEKLFF	-	-	TRBV28	TRBJ1-4
TGTGCCAGCAGCCGCCCCGGGACTAGCGGGAGGGGGGGGGCTTACGAGCAGTACTTC	CASSRPGTSGRGGAYEQYF	TRBD2	-	TRBV7-2	TRBJ2-7
TGCGCCAGCAGCCAAGAGTTGGGGTACCAAGAGACCCAGTACTTC	CASSQELGYQETQYF	-	-	TRBV4-1	TRBJ2-5
TGTGCCAGCTTGGGAGGGGGCAATCAGCCCCAGCATTTT	CASLGGGNQPQHF	-	-	TRBV18	TRBJ1-5
TGTGCCAGCAGTTCCCGTATTGAAGAGACCCAGTACTTC	CASSSRIEETQYF	-	-	TRBV6-6	TRBJ2-5
TGTGCCAGCAGCGCAGGGAGTCAGAGGGAAAAACTGTTTTTT	CASSAGSQREKLFF	-	-	TRBV9	TRBJ1-4
TGTGCCATCAGTGGGGCCCTTAGCGGGGGTGGAAAATCCGAGCAGTACTTC	CAISGALSGGGKSEQYF	TRBD2	-	TRBV10-3	TRBJ2-7
TGTGCCATCAGGTTGGACAGAGGCTCTGGAAACACCATATATTTT	CAIRLDRGSGNTIYF	-	-	TRBV10-3	TRBJ1-3